The clone carrying this T cell receptor (beta chain) has ten or more counts. TCRdb ran MiXCR on the reads and lists one entry per CDR3 protein. The sample carries 250,000 or so distinct CDR3 sequences, about 30% recorded once. The CDR3 runs to 17 residues. V gave up 5 bases and J gave up 4 bases, with 23 bases separating them. This sample is drawn from a study of kidney transplant recipient with SARS-CoV-2 infection. The chain is built from TRBV23-1 and TRBJ1-2; the D is unclear. TRBV23-1 is an ORF, and what it does is uncertain. The TCR was taken from a male patient aged 30 to 40 who had COVID-19 and was a kidney transplant recipient. Some T cells may be the graft donor's. The source material was a blood sample, sampled at baseline and on day 111 from a kidney transplant recipient. Written as DNA, the CDR3 is TGCGCCAGCAGTTACGTAACGCTACGCAGAAAGACCTATGGCTACACCTTC. Amino acids: CASSYVTLRRKTYGYTF.